One and the same sample provided the 11 T cell receptor beta chains below, sequenced in a study of blood T cell repertoires in COVID-19. This table comes from immunoSEQ multiplex PCR, and its TCRdb copy is limited to in-frame clones, with some not included. Among hundreds of thousands of clones listed, around 87% were seen once. The source material was peripheral blood. These receptors were collected from a woman in her 30s who had recovered from COVID-19.

The genes are TRBV19 and TRBJ2-5; 7 nucleotides match TRBD2. CDR3 size: 13 residues. Germline V gene lookup returns CDR1 LNHDA and CDR2 SQIVND (reference sequence). The J segment lost 4 bases and the V segment lost 6 bases, leaving 5 bases of the junction unmatched. CDR3 DNA sequence: TGTGCCAGTAGGCGGGGAGGGGTAGAGACCCAGTACTTC. It specifies CASRRGGVETQYF.

This clone was counted once. V gene TRBV10-3 combines with J gene TRBJ1-2, with D maybe TRBD1 (5 bases). Per germline, CDR1 ENHRY and CDR2 SYGVKD. The V and J ends lost 3 bases and 6 bases respectively, with 14 bases between them. This CDR3 has 14 residues. CDR3 protein: CAISEGSRANGYTF. Written as DNA, the CDR3 is TGTGCCATCAGTGAAGGGTCCAGGGCCAATGGCTACACCTTC.

The chain employs TRBV18 and TRBJ2-3; tentatively, D is TRBD1 (6 bases). The CDR3 spans 15 residues. CDR1 and CDR2 (germline): KGHSH, LQKENI. Trimming left V 8 bases short and J 5 bases short, with 20 bases between. The CDR3 region is CASGFGGAEEDTQYF. Here the CDR3 DNA reads TGTGCCAGCGGTTTTGGGGGCGCCGAGGAAGATACGCAGTATTTT.

This chain links TRBV19 with TRBJ2-2; 9 bases match TRBD2. This CDR3 region has 14 residues. V lost 2 bases to trimming and J lost 6 bases; unmatched junction nucleotides: 1. Germline values: CDR1 LNHDA, CDR2 SQIVND (reference sequence). This CDR3 reads CASSIQREAGELFF. The CDR3 DNA follows: TGTGCCAGTAGTATACAGCGGGAGGCCGGGGAGCTGTTTTTT.

This rearrangement joins TRBV18 to TRBJ1-4; D remains unclear. CDR3 size: 15 residues. The germline CDR1 and CDR2 sequences are KGHSH and LQKENI. The V end was cut by 5 bases, the J end by 7 bases, with 17 bases between. CDR3 loop: CASSVNPLVVEKLFF. CDR3 DNA: TGTGCCAGCTCAGTAAACCCACTAGTCGTTGAAAAACTGTTTTTT.

The chain joins TRBV18 to TRBJ1-1, with D possibly matching TRBD1 (6 bases). The CDR3 length is 13 residues. V was cut by 6 bases and J by 5 bases, with 13 bases left in between. Germline V lookup: CDR1 KGHSH, CDR2 LQKENI. The CDR3: CASSQGSGTEAFF. DNA for the CDR3: TGTGCCAGCTCCCAGGGGTCAGGAACTGAAGCTTTCTTT.

The chain carries TRBV5-4 and TRBJ1-2, with 11 bases matching TRBD1. V shed 3 bases, J shed 5 bases, and the junction held 6 bases outside the gene matches. This CDR3 region has 15 residues. Per the germline V gene, CDR1 is SGHNT and CDR2 is YYREEE (reference sequence). CDR3 loop: CASSSDRGQVYGYTF. CDR3 nucleotides: TGTGCCAGCAGCTCGGACAGGGGGCAGGTGTATGGCTACACCTTC.

The chain links TRBV24-1 to TRBJ2-1; 10 bases map to TRBD1. The CDR3 is made up of 17 amino acids. Trimming took 3 bases from V and 7 from J; bases not matched to a gene: 11. From germline, CDR1 is KGHDR and CDR2 SFDVKD. The CDR3 here is CATSDARPGQGNNEQFF. CDR3 DNA: TGTGCCACCAGTGATGCGAGACCGGGACAGGGGAATAATGAGCAGTTCTTC.

V is TRBV10-3 and J is TRBJ1-2; D is undetermined. This CDR3 has 13 amino acids. The V gene's germline CDR1 is ENHRY and CDR2 SYGVKD. Trimming shortened V by 8 bases and J by 5 bases, and 15 bases separated the two germline ends. The CDR3 coding sequence is TGTGCCATCTGGAGGGCCAGAGATTATGGCTACACCTTC. Amino acids: CAIWRARDYGYTF.

This chain connects TRBV11-2 to TRBJ2-3; the D gene is possibly TRBD2 (5 bases). CDR1 SGHAT and CDR2 FQNNGV come from the germline V gene. The germline V and J ends were trimmed by 1 base and 9 bases, with 14 bases remaining between them. The CDR3 has 14 amino acids. The CDR3 loop reads CASSLVEWGETQYF. CDR3 coding DNA: TGTGCCAGCAGCTTAGTCGAGTGGGGAGAGACGCAGTATTTT. The variable domain in full, completed from reference TRBV11-2 and TRBJ2-3, reads EAGVAQSPRYKIIEKRQSVAFWCNPISGHATLYWYQQILGQGPKLLIQFQNNGVVDDSQLPKDRFSAERLKGVDSTLKIQPAKLEDSAVYLCASSLVEWGETQYFGPGTRLTVL.

This sequence joins TRBV9 and TRBJ2-7; 10 bases agree with TRBD2. From germline, CDR1 is SGDLS and CDR2 YYNGEE. This CDR3 region has 15 residues. V was pared by 4 bases and J by 0 bases, with 4 bases of the junction left unmatched. CDR3 sequence (DNA): TGTGCCAGCAGCCCGAGCGGGAGGGCCTCCTACGAGCAGTACTTC. Its protein product is CASSPSGRASYEQYF.